The 30 T cell receptor beta chains reported below all come from one sample, sequenced in a study of T-cell reconstitution after alpha-beta-depleted transplantation in children. Unique molecular identifiers featured in how the TCRbeta library was prepared. TCRdb passed the PCR reads through MiXCR, listing each CDR3 protein once. The sample has 80,000 or so distinct CDR3 sequences, 13% to 15% seen once. Source: PBMCs, mostly from graft donor cells, taken 180 days after TCRalphabeta/CD19-depleted stem cell transplant. These receptors were taken from a male patient between 2 and 10 years old who had a stem cell transplant for acute lymphoblastic leukemia, so the T cells may come from the graft donor.

V usage is TRBV27 and J usage is TRBJ2-7, with D unclear. V dropped 6 bases and J dropped 7 bases, with 13 bases sitting between them. CDR1 is MNHEY, CDR2 SMNVEV, per germline (reference sequence). The CDR3 is 12 amino acids. The DNA for the CDR3 is TGTGCCAGCAGCCCCCCGGTAGGGGAGCAGTACTTC. As protein: CASSPPVGEQYF.

This clonotype occurred many times. The chain combines TRBV7-6 with TRBJ2-1; 11 nucleotides line up with TRBD2. J lost 4 bases, V lost 7 bases, and 3 bases had no gene match. This CDR3 is built from 14 residues. The germline CDR1 and CDR2 sequences are SGHVS and FNYEAQ. CDR3 sequence (DNA): TGTGCCAGCATCTCTAGCGGGGGGTACAATGAGCAGTTCTTC. Translating it yields CASISSGGYNEQFF. Looking up the rest from reference TRBV7-6 and TRBJ2-1 gives the full variable domain: GAGVSQSPRYKVTKRGQDVALRCDPISGHVSLYWYRQALGQGPEFLTYFNYEAQQDKSGLPNDRFSAERPEGSISTLTIQRTEQRDSAMYRCASISSGGYNEQFFGPGTRLTVL.

The V gene is TRBV7-2, the J gene TRBJ2-1; D remains unclear. CDR1 is SGHTA and CDR2 is FQGNSA in the germline V gene. The CDR3 covers 15 residues. Trimming removed 4 bases at V and 4 bases at J, with 14 bases between. This CDR3 is CASSSVIGEYNEQFF. In nucleotides, the CDR3 is TGTGCCAGCAGCTCTGTCATTGGAGAGTACAATGAGCAGTTCTTC.

This clonotype was seen more than once but under ten times. The chain uses TRBV7-2 and TRBJ1-2; 9 bases line up with TRBD1. CDR1 is SGHTA and CDR2 is FQGNSA in the germline V gene. The V and J ends lost 5 bases and 4 bases, in that order; junction bases with no gene match: 14. The CDR3 is 17 amino acids. DNA for the CDR3: TGTGCCAGCAGCCGAACCGGGACAGGGAACCCATCCTATGGCTACACCTTC. Its protein is CASSRTGTGNPSYGYTF.

This clonotype was seen just once. This chain connects TRBV20-1 to TRBJ1-4; the D gene is possibly TRBD1 (6 bases). Trimming cost V 0 bases and J 0 bases, with 23 bases left between them. The germline CDR1 and CDR2 sequences are DFQATT and SNEGSKA (reference sequence). The CDR3 is made up of 20 amino acids. CDR3 residues: CSARDRRRTGSHPTNEKLFF. The CDR3 DNA reads as TGCAGTGCTAGAGATCGGAGAAGAACAGGGTCCCATCCAACTAATGAAAAACTGTTTTTT.

This clonotype was picked up a small number of times. The chain links TRBV20-1 to TRBJ1-4, with D perhaps TRBD1 (5 bases). Per the germline V gene, CDR1 is DFQATT and CDR2 is SNEGSKA (reference sequence). The CDR3 is made up of 14 amino acids. Trimming took 1 base from V and 9 from J, leaving 15 bases between them. The CDR3 region is CSARASGDFKKLFF. The CDR3 DNA is TGCAGTGCTAGAGCCTCCGGGGACTTCAAAAAACTGTTTTTT.

This clonotype was picked up a small number of times. The rearrangement uses TRBV20-1 and TRBJ1-1; weak D call: TRBD1 (5 bases). Germline assignment: CDR1 DFQATT and CDR2 SNEGSKA (reference sequence). The CDR3 spans 14 residues. V was clipped by 1 base and J by 3 bases, with 12 bases between them. This CDR3 is CSARAAGSDTEAFF. DNA for the CDR3: TGCAGTGCTAGAGCAGCAGGGTCGGACACTGAAGCTTTCTTT.

As DNA, the CDR3 is TGTGCCAGCTCACCAGGACCTAACAGCGACGAGCAGTACTTC. Protein: CASSPGPNSDEQYF. The V call is TRBV18, the J call TRBJ2-7, with D unresolved. Germline CDR1 reads KGHSH; CDR2 reads LQKENI. The V end lost 2 bases, the J end lost 5 bases, and 13 bases lay between the germline ends. The CDR3 extends over 14 amino acids. The full variable domain, completed using reference TRBV18 and TRBJ2-7, is NAGVMQNPRHLVRRRGQEARLRCSPMKGHSHVYWYRQLPEEGLKFMVYLQKENIIDESGMPKERFSAEFPKEGPSILRIQQVVRGDSAAYFCASSPGPNSDEQYFGPGTRLTVT.

This clonotype has ten or more counts. J is TRBJ2-1 and V is TRBV29-1; TRBD2 aligns across 9 bases. Germline V gene sequence: CDR1 SQVTM, CDR2 ANQGSEA. The V and J ends lost 2 bases and 0 bases, in that order; junction bases with no gene match: 11. CDR3 size: 18 residues. CDR3 protein: CSVEYWVTSGPSYNEQFF. In DNA, the CDR3 is TGCAGCGTTGAATACTGGGTAACTAGCGGGCCCTCCTACAATGAGCAGTTCTTC.

Worth noting for this clonotype: A clone one base away is much larger, so this may be a read error. V is TRBV12-3 or TRBV12-4 and J is TRBJ2-7; D perhaps matches TRBD2 (5 bases). V was pared by 5 bases and J by 6 bases, with 14 bases between. CDR3 size: 13 residues. As DNA, the CDR3 is TGTGCCAGCAGTCTCTTGAGGGAAGGCGAGCAGTACTTC. As protein: CASSLLREGEQYF.

In the case of this clonotype: An end of the junction differs from the germline gene, which may be a read error. This chain uses TRBV12-3 or TRBV12-4 with TRBJ2-7; D is perhaps TRBD1 (6 bases). The CDR3 has 13 amino acids. In DNA form, the CDR3 reads TGTGCCAGCAGGTTAGGACAGTACTACGAGCAGTACTTC. This codes for CASRLGQYYEQYF.

CDR3 sequence: CASSFLAGKSSGSSYEQYF. The CDR3 DNA sequence: TGTGCCAGCAGCTTCCTAGCGGGCAAGTCCTCGGGGAGCTCCTACGAGCAGTACTTC. This chain joins TRBV11-1 and TRBJ2-7; 8 nucleotides align to TRBD2. The junction had 16 bases not matched to a gene; V was cut back by 3 bases and J by 0 bases. Per the germline V gene, CDR1 is SGHAT and CDR2 is FQDESV (reference sequence). The CDR3 extends over 19 amino acids. Filled out from reference TRBV11-1 and TRBJ2-7, the complete variable domain reads EAEVAQSPRYKITEKSQAVAFWCDPISGHATLYWYRQILGQGPELLVQFQDESVVDDSQLPKDRFSAERLKGVDSTLKIQPAELGDSAMYLCASSFLAGKSSGSSYEQYFGPGTRLTVT.

V is TRBV21-1 and J is TRBJ1-5; the DNA was not used to check the table's D call, TRBD1. TRBV21-1 is a documented pseudogene. The CDR3 contains 18 residues. CDR3 loop: CARPKGGDLIYSNQPQHF. The CDR3, as DNA: TGTGCCAGACCTAAAGGGGGGGATTTAATTTATAGCAATCAGCCCCAGCATTTT.

Only a few counts were recorded for this clonotype. This chain uses TRBV20-1 with TRBJ2-1; the match to TRBD2 covers 14 bases. This CDR3 has 15 residues. Trimming removed 3 bases from V and 7 bases from J; junction bases left unmatched: 5. The germline V gene encodes CDR1 DFQATT and CDR2 SNEGSKA (reference sequence). CDR3 region: CSASSRLAGGNEQFF. CDR3 bases: TGCAGTGCTAGCTCTCGACTAGCGGGGGGGAATGAGCAGTTCTTC.

This clonotype was detected many times. The chain carries TRBV20-1 and TRBJ1-5; tentatively, D is TRBD1 (6 bases). There are 15 residues in the CDR3. Trimming shortened V by 1 base and J by 3 bases, and 13 bases separated the two germline ends. Germline CDR1 reads DFQATT; CDR2 reads SNEGSKA (reference sequence). In DNA form, the CDR3 reads TGCAGTGCTAGAGGGGGGGCCGGAACCAATCAGCCCCAGCATTTT. This sequence encodes CSARGGAGTNQPQHF.

In its sample, this clonotype was seen many times. This chain links TRBV20-1 with TRBJ2-5, with D unresolved. V lost 6 bases and J lost 4, with 15 bases in between. The CDR3 runs 13 residues. Germline V lookup: CDR1 DFQATT, CDR2 SNEGSKA (reference sequence). This CDR3 reads CSARSPERETQYF. The CDR3 DNA follows: TGCAGTGCCCGGAGCCCAGAGCGAGAGACCCAGTACTTC.

This clonotype was observed a few times. The chain joins TRBV4-2 to TRBJ2-4; TRBD1 agrees at 8 bases. V lost 2 bases, J lost 7 bases, and 4 bases stayed unmatched. Looked up from germline, CDR1 is LGHNA and CDR2 is YNFKEQ. The CDR3 covers 14 residues. The CDR3 sequence is CASSQQHRGNIQYF. DNA for the CDR3: TGTGCCAGCAGCCAACAGCACAGGGGGAACATTCAGTACTTC.

This chain links TRBV4-3 with TRBJ2-5; D gene ambiguous. V lost 0 bases and J lost 1, with 9 bases in between. CDR3 length: 15 residues. Germline lookup yields CDR1 LGHNA and CDR2 YSLEER. In DNA, the CDR3 is TGCGCCAGCAGCCAAGATAAGAGGCCCCAAGAGACCCAGTACTTC. Translation gives CASSQDKRPQETQYF.

This clonotype was counted at least ten times. The chain is built from TRBV4-2 and TRBJ1-5; D unresolved. The CDR3 sequence is 16 residues long. The ends were cut back, 0 bases at V and 2 bases at J, with 11 bases in the middle. CDR1 is LGHNA, CDR2 YNFKEQ, per germline. In DNA form, the CDR3 reads TGTGCCAGCAGCCAAGAAGGAGGGAGGGGCAATCAGCCCCAGCATTTT. As protein: CASSQEGGRGNQPQHF.

There are a few counts of this clonotype. The J gene is TRBJ1-5, the V gene TRBV20-1; 7 nucleotides line up with TRBD1. Germline CDR1 is DFQATT and CDR2 is SNEGSKA (reference sequence). Unmatched junction bases numbered 6, after V lost 1 base and J lost 6 bases. The CDR3 is 14 residues long. The CDR3 sequence is CSARGQGWSQPQHF. The DNA of the CDR3 is TGCAGTGCTAGAGGACAGGGATGGTCTCAGCCCCAGCATTTT.

This clonotype has a handful of counts. The chain employs TRBV20-1 and TRBJ1-2; TRBD1 is a possible D gene (6 bases). The CDR3 is 12 residues long. Trimming took off 6 bases at V and 3 bases at J, with 11 bases between the two ends. The V gene's germline CDR1 is DFQATT and CDR2 SNEGSKA (reference sequence). The CDR3 DNA follows: TGCAGTGCCCTTAACAGGGACTATGGCTACACCTTC. This translates into CSALNRDYGYTF.

This clonotype occurred a few times. This chain joins TRBV6-5 and TRBJ2-2; tentative D call: TRBD1 (7 bases). The CDR3 has 16 amino acids. Trimming shortened V by 2 bases and J by 2 bases, and 12 bases separated the two germline ends. Germline CDR1 and CDR2: MNHEY and SVGAGI. The CDR3 spells CASSYNRGGNTGELFF. The DNA of the CDR3 is TGTGCCAGCAGTTACAACAGGGGAGGTAACACCGGGGAGCTGTTTTTT.

This clonotype was found a few times. This rearrangement joins TRBV9 to TRBJ2-1; no reliable D call. V shed 4 bases and J shed 7 bases, with 12 bases lying between them. Germline CDR1 is SGDLS and CDR2 is YYNGEE. The CDR3 is made up of 13 amino acids. CDR3 nucleotide sequence: TGTGCCAGCAGCTCAAGAGCTAGGAATGAGCAGTTCTTC. Translated, it gives CASSSRARNEQFF.

This clonotype was counted between two and nine times. The rearrangement joins TRBV6-1 to TRBJ1-6, with a weak D call TRBD1 (5 bases). V lost 9 bases and J lost 9, with 21 bases in between. The length of the CDR3 is 15 residues. Germline V lookup: CDR1 MNHNS, CDR2 SASEGT. CDR3 nucleotides: TGTGCCAGTAACCCTAGAAGGCCCCAGGGTTCACCCCTCCACTTT. Amino acid sequence: CASNPRRPQGSPLHF.

The V and J genes are TRBV4-3 and TRBJ2-6; 7 bases are a match to TRBD2. The length of the CDR3 is 17 residues. The germline gives CDR1 LGHNA, CDR2 YSLEER. Unmatched junction bases numbered 5, after V lost 3 bases and J lost 0 bases. The CDR3 DNA is TGCGCCAGCAGCCATAGCGGGCTTTCCTCTGGGGCCAACGTCCTGACTTTC. Residues: CASSHSGLSSGANVLTF.

This clonotype was seen more than once but under ten times. The chain combines TRBV5-4 with TRBJ2-3, with D tentatively TRBD2 (6 bases). The CDR3 totals 19 residues. The V and J ends lost 1 base and 0 bases respectively, with 21 bases between them. Germline V CDR1 and CDR2: SGHNT, YYREEE (reference sequence). The DNA of the CDR3 is TGTGCCAGCAGCTTGCCACTGCGCGGGGTCTTTCCTAGCACAGATACGCAGTATTTT. Translation gives CASSLPLRGVFPSTDTQYF. The variable domain in full, with the rest retrieved from reference TRBV5-4 and TRBJ2-3, is ETGVTQSPTHLIKTRGQQVTLRCSSQSGHNTVSWYQQALGQGPQFIFQYYREEENGRGNFPPRFSGLQFPNYSSELNVNALELDDSALYLCASSLPLRGVFPSTDTQYFGPGTRLTVL.

The CDR3 nucleotides read TGTGCCAGCAGTTACGCCGGGTACACTGAAGCTTTCTTT. This sequence encodes CASSYAGYTEAFF. V gene TRBV6-5 combines with J gene TRBJ1-1; D not resolved. V was pared by 2 bases and J by 3 bases, with 7 bases between. The CDR3 runs to 13 residues. Germline-derived CDR1 and CDR2 are MNHEY and SVGAGI.

J is TRBJ1-6 and V is TRBV4-3; D is undetermined. The CDR3 consists of 17 residues. V dropped 0 bases and J dropped 0 bases, with 9 bases sitting between them. Germline V gene sequence: CDR1 LGHNA, CDR2 YSLEER. The CDR3, as DNA: TGCGCCAGCAGCCAAGAATGGGTTAGCTCCTATAATTCACCCCTCCACTTT. Its protein is CASSQEWVSSYNSPLHF.

The rearrangement uses TRBV7-9 and TRBJ1-2, with unresolved D. The CDR3 is 13 amino acids. The germline V gene encodes CDR1 SEHNR and CDR2 FQNEAQ (reference sequence). The V end was cut by 5 bases, the J end by 4 bases, with 11 bases between. Here the CDR3 reads CASSPNKPYGYTF. CDR3 DNA: TGTGCCAGCAGCCCGAATAAGCCCTATGGCTACACCTTC.

This clonotype has ten or more counts. The chain uses TRBV5-1 and TRBJ2-5; 7 nucleotides agree with TRBD1. Trimming cost V 4 bases and J 5 bases; bases outside gene matches: 8. Germline V gene lookup returns CDR1 SGHRS and CDR2 YFSETQ. The CDR3 has 14 amino acids. The CDR3 sequence: CASSPLGQSETQYF. CDR3 DNA: TGCGCCAGCAGCCCCCTGGGACAGTCGGAGACCCAGTACTTC.